Listed below are T cell receptor beta chains from one sample, sequenced in a study of identical twins. TCRdb re-called the 5' RACE reads with MiXCR, one entry per CDR3 protein. Of some 790,000 distinct CDR3 sequences in the sample, 15% to 20% were seen once. This sample also belongs to another study, concerning T cells expressing NK-cell markers.

The sample consisted of PBMCs. The receptors come from a woman under 30 in good health. The CDR3 runs from the conserved cysteine through the conserved F or W. Fields, in order: V gene, J gene, clone size, CDR3 protein. The size entry is marked missing in some rows and otherwise reads once, few, many or a size class.

TRBV12-3/TRBV12-4	TRBJ1-1	-	CASTYQGVTEAFF
TRBV5-1	TRBJ2-5	-	CASSQDGGGIQETQYF
TRBV5-1	TRBJ1-2	-	CASRVDRGGYGYTF
TRBV27	TRBJ2-7	-	CASSLLSPAYEQYF
TRBV18	TRBJ2-2	-	CASSRRLGTGELFF
TRBV12-3/TRBV12-4	TRBJ2-5	-	CASRSTGLRQYF
TRBV4-3	TRBJ2-1	-	CASSQDRPSSEQFF
TRBV12-3/TRBV12-4	TRBJ1-4	few	CASRGTGSGKLFF
TRBV6-7	TRBJ2-3	-	CASSRPLRATDTQYF
TRBV7-3	TRBJ1-1	few	CASSPEPLDRGYTEAFF
TRBV29-1	TRBJ1-2	few	CSVEDPMTSYGYTF
TRBV12-3/TRBV12-4	TRBJ2-7	few	CASSLRRESTEQYF
TRBV12-3/TRBV12-4	TRBJ2-7	-	CASSLSGQDEQYF
TRBV25-1	TRBJ1-2	-	CATMRNPYYGYTF
TRBV20-1	TRBJ1-5	many	CSATSQDNQPQHF
TRBV7-2	TRBJ2-3	few	CASSLARVRDTQYF
TRBV20-1	TRBJ1-4	few	CSARAGEEKLFF
TRBV10-3	TRBJ2-5	-	CAISGYPSGQETQYF
TRBV7-2	TRBJ2-4	few	CASSPRLAQGGIQYF
TRBV12-3/TRBV12-4	TRBJ2-3	-	CASSLRGHGGTDTQYF
TRBV7-9	TRBJ2-3	-	CASSLGQGSPDTQYF
TRBV19	TRBJ1-1	many	CASSIGGAREAFF
TRBV20-1	TRBJ2-1	many	CSARDPGGRGDEQFF
TRBV7-9	TRBJ1-5	few	CASSSDLGQGRQPQHF
TRBV21-1	TRBJ1-2	many	CASSGANYGYTF
TRBV7-9	TRBJ2-2	many	CASSLEGNTGELFF
TRBV11-2	TRBJ2-5	few	CASSYSGGAGETQYF
TRBV5-1	TRBJ1-1	few	CASSLGTTILTVAFF
TRBV12-3/TRBV12-4	TRBJ2-1	many	CASNWDGYNEQFF
TRBV12-3/TRBV12-4	TRBJ2-1	few	CASRRDWSSYNEQFF
TRBV5-1	TRBJ2-7	-	CASSLNGDYEQYF
TRBV28	TRBJ1-5	few	CASSSQRRGADQPQHF
TRBV15	TRBJ1-5	few	CATSRDLGPQHF
TRBV7-9	TRBJ1-3	-	CASTRTVGQESEVYF
TRBV12-3/TRBV12-4	TRBJ2-7	-	CASSFFQGAYEQYF
TRBV9	TRBJ2-7	-	CASSVGPDRVYEQYF
TRBV6-1	TRBJ2-7	-	CASREGITVSYEQYF
TRBV4-3	TRBJ2-7	-	CASSQDWGRVYEQYF
TRBV25-1	TRBJ2-1	few	CATRLAGGMGVEQFF
TRBV12-3/TRBV12-4	TRBJ1-2	-	CASRSNRGHSYGYTF
TRBV6-5	TRBJ2-3	-	CASSYTGTGNGRGTQYF
TRBV7-9	TRBJ1-4	few	CASSPPVSPNEKLFF
TRBV6-5	TRBJ1-2	-	CASSYGARTLNYGYTF
TRBV12-3/TRBV12-4	TRBJ2-3	-	CASSLVESRTDTQYF